A selection of T cell receptor beta chains follows, all from one sample in a study of human T cells and chemical hapten exposure. TCRdb reprocessed the RACE reads via MiXCR and lists one record per CDR3 protein. Here the sample spans under 450,000 distinct CDR3 sequences, 6% to 7% being singletons. The source material was whole blood, sampled in connection with sensitization to the hapten diphenylcyclopropenone (DPC). The receptors derive from a woman under 30 with alopecia areata. Some clones in this sample may be carry-over from other donors' samples. Each CDR3 is given with its conserved first and last residue. Fields, in order: D gene, clone size, J gene, V gene, CDR3 protein, CDR3 DNA. The D gene is left open where the match is weak. Expanded clones are given a class, and other clones once, few, many or no size at all.

NA | many | TRBJ1-2 | TRBV7-8 | CASSLQYVNYGYTF | TGTGCCAGCAGCCTCCAATATGTCAACTATGGCTACACCTTC
TRBD1 | many | TRBJ1-1 | TRBV7-9 | CASSNSVDRAFHTEAFF | TGTGCCAGCAGCAATAGCGTGGACAGGGCATTCCACACTGAAGCTTTCTTT
NA | few | TRBJ1-6 | TRBV7-2 | CASSAGAGGVPLHF | TGTGCCAGCAGCGCCGGGGCAGGCGGGGTCCCCCTCCACTTT
NA | NA | TRBJ2-1 | TRBV29-1 | CSSWDGELSYNEQFF | TGCAGCTCCTGGGACGGGGAACTCTCCTACAATGAGCAGTTCTTC
NA | many | TRBJ1-2 | TRBV5-1 | CASSLGPGGGGYTF | TGCGCCAGCAGCTTGGGACCTGGCGGCGGAGGCTACACCTTC
TRBD1 | many | TRBJ2-5 | TRBV11-2 | CASRTGTGGTQYF | TGTGCCAGCAGGACCGGGACAGGAGGGACCCAGTACTTC
NA | NA | TRBJ1-1 | TRBV4-3 | CASSQDGAGATNTEAFF | TGCGCCAGCAGCCAAGACGGGGCGGGGGCAACGAACACTGAAGCTTTCTTT
NA | many | TRBJ2-1 | TRBV19 | CASSIEGQGDEQFF | TGTGCCAGTAGTATAGAGGGACAAGGCGATGAGCAGTTCTTC
NA | many | TRBJ1-2 | TRBV28 | CASSQTVEYYGYTF | TGTGCCAGCAGCCAGACCGTAGAATACTATGGCTACACCTTC
NA | NA | TRBJ1-2 | TRBV5-1 | CASSLDTGRYTF | TGCGCCAGCAGCTTGGATACAGGGCGGTACACCTTC
NA | few | TRBJ1-1 | TRBV21-1 | CASSIQTVMNTEAFF | TGTGCCAGCAGCATTCAGACCGTCATGAACACTGAAGCTTTCTTT
NA | few | TRBJ2-2 | TRBV4-3 | CASSQDRTASTGELFF | TGCGCCAGCAGCCAAGATAGGACAGCTAGTACCGGGGAGCTGTTTTTT
NA | NA | TRBJ1-1 | TRBV7-9 | CASSPRGGGTEAFF | TGTGCCAGCAGCCCTCGTGGGGGGGGCACTGAAGCTTTCTTT
NA | many | TRBJ1-2 | TRBV3-1 | CASSQGSINYGYTF | TGTGCCAGCAGCCAAGGCAGCATTAACTATGGCTACACCTTC
NA | many | TRBJ2-3 | TRBV20-1 | CSAIKAGTTDTQYF | TGCAGTGCTATAAAAGCGGGTACCACAGATACGCAGTATTTT
NA | many | TRBJ1-4 | TRBV5-1 | CASSGGAFSTNEKLFF | TGCGCCAGCAGCGGCGGGGCTTTTTCAACTAATGAAAAACTGTTTTTT
NA | many | TRBJ1-2 | TRBV28 | CASSLSGAQNYTF | TGTGCCAGCAGTTTATCGGGGGCGCAGAACTACACCTTC
NA | many | TRBJ1-2 | TRBV20-1 | CSAPPGGYGYTF | TGCAGTGCTCCCCCCGGTGGCTATGGCTACACCTTC
NA | many | TRBJ1-4 | TRBV4-3 | CASSQDRWQINEKLFF | TGCGCCAGCAGCCAAGATAGGTGGCAGATAAATGAAAAACTGTTTTTT
TRBD1 | many | TRBJ1-5 | TRBV12-3/TRBV12-4 | CASEQGASNQPQHF | TGTGCCAGTGAACAGGGGGCTTCCAATCAGCCCCAGCATTTT
NA | many | TRBJ1-1 | TRBV11-2 | CASSFSPGLNTEAFF | TGTGCCAGCAGCTTTAGTCCGGGGCTGAACACTGAAGCTTTCTTT
TRBD1 | few | TRBJ1-5 | TRBV12-3/TRBV12-4 | CASSLVARQGGDQPQHF | TGTGCCAGCAGTTTAGTTGCACGACAGGGAGGTGATCAGCCCCAGCATTTT
NA | many | TRBJ1-4 | TRBV7-9 | CASSLGLDGIEKLFF | TGTGCCAGCAGCTTAGGATTGGACGGAATTGAAAAACTGTTTTTT
TRBD2 | few | TRBJ2-4 | TRBV27 | CASSSLSGTSGDIQYF | TGTGCCAGCAGTTCACTTTCCGGGACTAGCGGGGACATTCAGTACTTC
NA | NA | TRBJ2-5 | TRBV7-9 | CASSLSGQETQYF | TGTGCCAGCAGCTTATCGGGCCAGGAGACCCAGTACTTC
NA | many | TRBJ2-3 | TRBV9 | CASSVVHGELATDTQYF | TGTGCCAGCAGCGTAGTGCACGGGGAGCTGGCCACAGATACGCAGTATTTT
NA | many | TRBJ1-3 | TRBV6-5 | CASSRNSFSGNTIYF | TGTGCCAGCAGTCGCAACAGCTTCTCTGGAAACACCATATATTTT
TRBD1 | many | TRBJ2-7 | TRBV9 | CASSVGGVGRGRYEQYF | TGTGCCAGCAGCGTAGGCGGAGTGGGCAGGGGGCGGTACGAGCAGTACTTC